The 25 T cell receptor beta chains in this list originate from one sample, sequenced in a study of T cell responses to AZD1222 COVID-19 vaccine. Sequencing used immunoSEQ multiplex PCR; TCRdb keeps in-frame clones, though not all of them. Among 150,000 to 180,000 clones listed, approximately 90% were seen once. The sample here was peripheral blood, taken on day 0 of AZD1222 vaccination. The origin of the receptors is an adult in good health.

The chain carries TRBV28 and TRBJ1-1, with D uncertain. CDR1 MDHEN and CDR2 SYDVKM come from the germline V gene. V gave up 5 bases and J gave up 0 bases, with 4 bases separating them. This CDR3 contains 12 residues. The CDR3 nucleotides are TGTGCCAGCAGTATCATGAACACTGAAGCTTTCTTT. Protein sequence: CASSIMNTEAFF.

The genes are TRBV7-2 and TRBJ2-1, with 11 bases that match TRBD2. This CDR3 comprises 16 residues. Losses at the gene ends were 1 base for V and 6 bases for J; bases not matched to a gene: 5. The germline V gene has CDR1 SGHTA and CDR2 FQGNSA. The CDR3 sequence is CASSLGLAGGFNEQFF. Written as DNA, the CDR3 is TGTGCCAGCAGCTTAGGTCTAGCGGGGGGATTCAATGAGCAGTTCTTC.

V and J are TRBV5-5 and TRBJ1-5; D is unclear. This CDR3 is built from 15 residues. CDR1 and CDR2 from the germline V gene are SGHKS and YYEKEE (reference sequence). V was shortened by 2 bases and J by 0 bases, with 9 bases between the two germline ends. DNA of the CDR3: TGTGCCAGCAGCTTAATGGATACTAGCAATCAGCCCCAGCATTTT. Residues: CASSLMDTSNQPQHF.

The V call is TRBV6-6, the J call TRBJ1-5; 8 nucleotides line up with TRBD1. CDR1 is MNHNY, CDR2 SVGAGI, per germline (reference sequence). The CDR3 is made up of 17 amino acids. Losses at the gene ends were 5 bases for V and 1 base for J; bases not matched to a gene: 10. CDR3 in amino acids: CASSPGTGVGSNQPQHF. CDR3 nucleotides: TGTGCCAGCAGTCCCGGGACAGGCGTGGGGAGCAATCAGCCCCAGCATTTT.

The chain links TRBV4-2 to TRBJ1-2, with 11 bases fitting TRBD1. J gave up 6 bases and V 4 bases, and 4 bases lay outside the gene matches. The CDR3 sequence is 14 residues long. CDR1 and CDR2 (germline): LGHNA, YNFKEQ. The CDR3 nucleotides are TGTGCCAGCAGCCCAGGACAGGGGGCGGATGGCTACACCTTC. Protein: CASSPGQGADGYTF.

In DNA form, the CDR3 reads TGTGCCAGCTCACCACCGGTCAGAGAAGCTTTCTTT. Amino acids: CASSPPVREAFF. This rearrangement joins TRBV18 to TRBJ1-1; D unclear. Trimming removed 0 bases at V and 8 bases at J, with 7 bases between. The CDR3 extends over 12 amino acids. Germline V gives CDR1 KGHSH, CDR2 LQKENI.

The chain links TRBV9 to TRBJ1-6; D is possibly TRBD1 (5 bases). The V gene lost 4 bases and the J gene lost 8 bases, with 19 bases spanning the gap. This CDR3 has 16 amino acids. Germline V lookup: CDR1 SGDLS, CDR2 YYNGEE. CDR3 bases: TGTGCCAGCAGCCCCCGGGCAGTCACGGGGGATTCACCCCTCCACTTT. Translated: CASSPRAVTGDSPLHF.

This clone was observed a handful of times. The J gene is TRBJ1-6, the V gene TRBV6-5; D remains ambiguous. The germline V and J ends were trimmed by 2 bases and 7 bases, with 9 bases remaining between them. The CDR3 sequence is 14 residues long. CDR1 MNHEY and CDR2 SVGAGI come from the germline V gene. DNA for the CDR3: TGTGCCAGCAGTTACAGGGAAGTAAATTCACCCCTCCACTTT. It specifies CASSYREVNSPLHF.

The chain has TRBV11-2 and TRBJ1-2, with 7 bases identical to TRBD1. The CDR3 contains 13 residues. CDR1 SGHAT and CDR2 FQNNGV come from the germline V gene. This CDR3 reads CSGDSERKCEGTF. CDR3 bases: TGTTCGGGGGACAGCGAAAGGAAATGCGAGGGCACCTTC.

CDR3 DNA: TGTGCCAGCAGTGAATTGTCGAGGGTTCGGTACAATGAGCAGTTCTTC. Translating gives CASSELSRVRYNEQFF. J is TRBJ2-1 and V is TRBV6-1, with D maybe TRBD2 (5 bases). Germline loops: CDR1 MNHNS, CDR2 SASEGT. This CDR3 is built from 16 residues. Trimming took off 2 bases at V and 4 bases at J, with 15 bases between the two ends.

The V call is TRBV7-2, the J call TRBJ1-1; D perhaps matches TRBD1 (5 bases). Trimming cost V 1 base and J 1 base, with 10 bases left between them. The CDR3 consists of 15 residues. The germline CDR1 and CDR2 sequences are SGHTA and FQGNSA. The CDR3 nucleotides read TGTGCCAGCAGCTTAGATGGGGGTGAGAACACTGAAGCTTTCTTT. Encoded protein: CASSLDGGENTEAFF.

This clone came up a few times. CDR3 in amino acids: CASSLAGTALGNTIYF. In DNA form, the CDR3 reads TGCGCCAGCAGCTTGGCCGGGACAGCCCTTGGAAACACCATATATTTT. The rearrangement uses TRBV5-1 and TRBJ1-3; 7 bases map to TRBD1. CDR1 is SGHRS, CDR2 YFSETQ, per germline. J lost 3 bases, V lost 0 bases, and 6 bases had no gene match. The length of the CDR3 is 16 residues.

CDR3 sequence: CASSSTGGRTQYF. CDR3 DNA sequence: TGTGCCAGCAGTAGCACGGGGGGGAGGACCCAGTACTTC. The genes are TRBV6-2 or TRBV6-3 and TRBJ2-5; 8 nucleotides match TRBD2. With 5 bases clipped from V and 7 bases from J, the junction kept 6 bases outside the gene matches. The CDR3 loop spans 13 amino acids. Germline V gives CDR1 MNHEY, CDR2 SVGEGT.

This sequence joins TRBV4-3 and TRBJ2-7, with D hard to call. The CDR3 length is 17 residues. V lost 1 base to trimming and J lost 2 bases, with 18 bases between them. Germline CDR1 LGHNA, CDR2 YSLEER. DNA for the CDR3: TGCGCCAGCAGCCAAGCCAAGGCGGTAGGCTTTACCTACGAGCAGTACTTC. Protein sequence: CASSQAKAVGFTYEQYF.

The V and J genes are TRBV4-3 and TRBJ2-4, with no clear D. This CDR3 has 13 residues. Per the germline V gene, CDR1 is LGHNA and CDR2 is YSLEER. V was pared by 4 bases and J by 4 bases, with 8 bases between. The CDR3 DNA reads TGCGCCAGCAGCCCAAAACTGAAAAACATTCAGTACTTC. It specifies CASSPKLKNIQYF.

V and J are TRBV19 and TRBJ1-4; possible D gene TRBD1, 5 bases. Trimming removed 2 bases at V and 11 bases at J, with 21 bases between. Germline V lookup: CDR1 LNHDA, CDR2 SQIVND (reference sequence). This CDR3 has 16 residues. This chain's CDR3 is CASSIQSVSGQGKLFF. The DNA for the CDR3 is TGTGCCAGTAGTATACAGTCGGTGTCAGGGCAGGGCAAACTGTTTTTT.

The chain couples TRBV9 to TRBJ2-7; 9 nucleotides line up with TRBD1. V trimming: 5 bases; J trimming: 4 bases; junction bases outside the gene matches: 7. The CDR3 has 14 residues. CDR1 SGDLS and CDR2 YYNGEE come from the germline V gene. The CDR3, as DNA: TGTGCCAGCAGTGTCACCGGGACAGGGTACGAGCAGTACTTC. Residues: CASSVTGTGYEQYF. The complete variable domain, with remaining parts taken from reference TRBV9 and TRBJ2-7, reads DSGVTQTPKHLITATGQRVTLRCSPRSGDLSVYWYQQSLDQGLQFLIQYYNGEERAKGNILERFSAQQFPDLHSELNLSSLELGDSALYFCASSVTGTGYEQYFGPGTRLTVT.

The gene calls are TRBV10-3 and TRBJ2-1; D uncertain. The ends were cut back, 1 base at V and 5 bases at J, with 3 bases in the middle. The CDR3 covers 12 residues. Germline V lookup: CDR1 ENHRY, CDR2 SYGVKD. The chain's CDR3 is CAISEFNNEQFF. For the CDR3, the DNA is TGTGCCATCAGTGAGTTCAACAATGAGCAGTTCTTC.

The V call is TRBV28, the J call TRBJ1-5; no clear D gene. Germline V gives CDR1 MDHEN, CDR2 SYDVKM. V shed 5 bases and J shed 2 bases, with 13 bases lying between them. CDR3 size: 15 residues. In nucleotides, the CDR3 is TGTGCCAGCAGTCGGACCCCCGCGGGCAATCAGCCCCAGCATTTT. This gives the protein CASSRTPAGNQPQHF.

The chain couples TRBV4-2 to TRBJ1-4; D not resolved. CDR1 is LGHNA and CDR2 is YNFKEQ in the germline V gene. V lost 0 bases to trimming and J lost 3 bases, with 11 bases between them. The CDR3 runs 16 residues. CDR3 sequence reads: CASSQDPAASNEKLFF. The CDR3 nucleotides read TGTGCCAGCAGCCAAGATCCGGCGGCTTCTAATGAAAAACTGTTTTTT.

V gene TRBV5-4 combines with J gene TRBJ1-1; 9 nucleotides agree with TRBD1. Germline CDR1 SGHNT, CDR2 YYREEE (reference sequence). J gave up 5 bases and V 6 bases, and 8 bases lay outside the gene matches. There are 14 residues in the CDR3. CDR3 region: CASTLQGAGTEAFF. In DNA form, the CDR3 reads TGTGCCAGCACTCTACAGGGGGCTGGGACTGAAGCTTTCTTT.

This rearrangement joins TRBV4-3 to TRBJ1-3; a possible D gene is TRBD1 (5 bases). From germline, CDR1 is LGHNA and CDR2 YSLEER. This CDR3 region has 16 residues. V gave up 1 base and J gave up 4 bases, with 14 bases separating them. CDR3 residues: CASSQGAFGGGNTIYF. The DNA for the CDR3 is TGCGCCAGCAGCCAAGGGGCCTTTGGGGGAGGAAACACCATATATTTT.

On this clone itself: The DNA is left out, because the CDR3 cannot be placed on it with certainty; the CDR3 is given as TCRdb lists it. This chain joins TRBV7-9 and TRBJ1-1; the table assigns TRBD1, which was not confirmed against the DNA. The germline V gene has CDR1 SEHNR and CDR2 FQNEAQ (reference sequence). The CDR3 length is 14 residues, termini included. This chain's CDR3 is CASSFGQGNTEAFF.

The chain is built from TRBV27 and TRBJ2-3, with TRBD1 matching 9 bases. The V and J ends lost 5 bases and 5 bases, in that order; junction bases with no gene match: 8. This CDR3 spans 15 amino acids. The germline V gene has CDR1 MNHEY and CDR2 SMNVEV (reference sequence). CDR3 coding DNA: TGTGCCAGCAGTCAAGGGACAGGGCGGGGAGATACGCAGTATTTT. Translating gives CASSQGTGRGDTQYF.

The chain uses TRBV27 and TRBJ1-2; TRBD1 is a possible D gene (5 bases). V was clipped by 2 bases and J by 2 bases, with 12 bases between them. Germline lookup yields CDR1 MNHEY and CDR2 SMNVEV (reference sequence). The length of the CDR3 is 15 residues. The CDR3 sequence: CASSLRSDRNYGYTF. CDR3 in DNA: TGTGCCAGCAGTTTAAGATCTGACAGAAACTATGGCTACACCTTC.